The 26 T cell receptor beta chains below were found in one sample sequenced in a study of blood T cell repertoires in COVID-19. Sequenced by immunoSEQ multiplex PCR; TCRdb stores in-frame clones only, minus some. The sample has tens of thousands of clones, more than 75% seen once; the top ten hold under 8.5%. Sequencing was carried out using peripheral blood. The receptors shown here come from a man aged 50 or older with active COVID-19.

The chain employs TRBV5-1 and TRBJ1-5; maybe TRBD1 (6 bases). The CDR3 length is 16 residues. The V gene lost 1 base and the J gene lost 3 bases, with 14 bases spanning the gap. Germline CDR1 and CDR2: SGHRS and YFSETQ. CDR3 coding DNA: TGCGCCAGCAGCTTGACTCCCCAGGGGCCCAATCAGCCCCAGCATTTT. The encoded protein is CASSLTPQGPNQPQHF.

In its sample, this clone is medium-sized. The CDR3 sequence is CASSHGGDTGELFF. The CDR3 DNA follows: TGTGCCAGCAGCCACGGGGGAGACACCGGGGAGCTGTTTTTT. J is TRBJ2-2 and V is TRBV9, with D maybe TRBD2 (6 bases). The CDR3 totals 14 residues. CDR1 is SGDLS and CDR2 is YYNGEE in the germline V gene. V was clipped by 4 bases and J by 3 bases, with 10 bases between them.

This clone has just a few counts. The J gene is TRBJ2-7, the V gene TRBV30; D may be TRBD2 (5 bases). Germline CDR1 GTSNPN, CDR2 SVGIG (reference sequence). Between the trimmed V and J ends, which lost 0 bases and 4 bases, there was a span of 16 bases. The CDR3 runs to 15 residues. The CDR3 loop reads CAWSVPEGVGYEQYF. The DNA of the CDR3 is TGTGCCTGGAGTGTACCTGAGGGAGTAGGGTACGAGCAGTACTTC.

The chain employs TRBV10-2 and TRBJ1-1, with D possibly matching TRBD1 (6 bases). Germline V gene sequence: CDR1 WSHSY, CDR2 SAAADI. Trimming removed 10 bases from V and 4 bases from J, with 10 bases in between. This CDR3 region has 11 residues. CDR3 sequence (DNA): TGCGCCACCGGACAGACCACTGAAGCTTTCTTT. It is translated as CATGQTTEAFF.

This chain connects TRBV5-1 to TRBJ1-1; D possibly corresponds to TRBD1 (5 bases). Germline CDR1 reads SGHRS; CDR2 reads YFSETQ. CDR3 length equals 13 residues. The V gene lost 2 bases and the J gene lost 6 bases, with 11 bases spanning the gap. CDR3 bases: TGCGCCAGCAGCTTAGGGGAAGGGGCTGAAGCTTTCTTT. The encoded protein is CASSLGEGAEAFF.

The genes are TRBV20-1 and TRBJ2-2, with 7 bases identical to TRBD2. There are 15 residues in the CDR3. Germline trimming cut 3 bases from V and 2 bases from J; bases unmatched to any gene: 6. The germline V gene encodes CDR1 DFQATT and CDR2 SNEGSKA (reference sequence). The CDR3 DNA is TGCAGTGCTAGTCGAGCGGGGTTAAACACCGGGGAGCTGTTTTTT. Its translation is CSASRAGLNTGELFF.

J is TRBJ1-5 and V is TRBV6-5, with TRBD1 matching 8 bases. CDR3 size: 15 residues. Germline V gene sequence: CDR1 MNHEY, CDR2 SVGAGI. V was clipped by 6 bases and J by 2 bases; unmatched bases: 6. CDR3: CASRWTGSGNQPQHF. CDR3 in DNA: TGTGCCAGCAGATGGACAGGGTCCGGCAATCAGCCCCAGCATTTT.

The chain couples TRBV4-1 to TRBJ2-1; a possible D gene is TRBD1 (5 bases). Germline lookup yields CDR1 MGHRA and CDR2 YSYEKL. This CDR3 is 14 amino acids long. Trimming removed 3 bases at V and 8 bases at J, with 14 bases between. The CDR3 DNA reads as TGCGCCAGCAGCCAGCCGACAGCTTGGGATGAGCAGTTCTTC. The encoded protein is CASSQPTAWDEQFF.

J is TRBJ2-1 and V is TRBV27, with 9 bases that match TRBD2. V lost 3 bases, J lost 8 bases, and 11 bases stayed unmatched. This CDR3 region has 16 residues. The germline V gene has CDR1 MNHEY and CDR2 SMNVEV (reference sequence). This CDR3 is CASSFLAAGGRDEQFF. The CDR3 region has the DNA TGTGCCAGCAGTTTCTTGGCAGCGGGAGGTCGCGATGAGCAGTTCTTC.

The rearrangement joins TRBV6-1 to TRBJ2-5; 10 bases are a match to TRBD2. V shed 1 base and J 1 base; nucleotides not matched to a gene: 3. The CDR3 spans 16 residues. Germline-derived CDR1 and CDR2 are MNHNS and SASEGT. Here the CDR3 DNA reads TGTGCCAGCAGTGAAGGGCTAGCGGGGGCCCAAGAGACCCAGTACTTC. It codes for CASSEGLAGAQETQYF.

The V call is TRBV30, the J call TRBJ1-3; tentatively, D is TRBD1 (6 bases). V was pared by 2 bases and J by 2 bases, with 7 bases between. The CDR3 extends over 13 amino acids. Per the germline V gene, CDR1 is GTSNPN and CDR2 is SVGIG (reference sequence). The CDR3 nucleotides are TGTGCCTGGAGTAACAGGGCTGGAAACACCATATATTTT. This translates into CAWSNRAGNTIYF.

This clone was recorded once. The chain combines TRBV2 with TRBJ1-5; D remains ambiguous. Trimming left V 6 bases short and J 4 bases short, with 10 bases between. CDR1 is SNHLY, CDR2 FYNNEI, per germline. The CDR3 length is 13 residues. CDR3 bases: TGTGCCAGCAGATCCGAGGTAAATCAGCCCCAGCATTTT. Translating gives CASRSEVNQPQHF.

This clone was found a few times. The gene calls are TRBV5-6 and TRBJ1-6, with D possibly being TRBD1 (6 bases). Deletions cut 0 bases from V and 5 bases from J, with 12 bases between. The V gene's germline CDR1 is SGHDT and CDR2 YYEEEE. There are 16 residues in the CDR3. The CDR3 here is CASSLAGQGNNSPLHF. CDR3 DNA: TGTGCCAGCAGCTTGGCGGGGCAGGGGAATAATTCACCCCTCCACTTT.

The chain uses TRBV12-3 or TRBV12-4 and TRBJ1-2; 8 nucleotides align to TRBD1. Unmatched junction bases numbered 7, after V lost 5 bases and J lost 8 bases. The CDR3 loop spans 13 amino acids. In DNA form, the CDR3 reads TGTGCCAGCAGTACACAGGGGGAAAGCGGCTACACCTTC. This sequence encodes CASSTQGESGYTF.

This chain connects TRBV7-3 to TRBJ2-1; 7 nucleotides match TRBD2. The germline CDR1 and CDR2 sequences are SGHTA and FQGTGA. The CDR3 extends over 16 amino acids. V lost 2 bases and J lost 5; bases outside the gene matches: 9. The CDR3: CASSLLPAGSDNEQFF. DNA for the CDR3: TGTGCCAGCAGCTTACTGCCAGCGGGGTCCGACAATGAGCAGTTCTTC. Looking up the rest from reference TRBV7-3 and TRBJ2-1 gives the full variable domain: GAGVSQTPSNKVTEKGKYVELRCDPISGHTALYWYRQSLGQGPEFLIYFQGTGAADDSGLPNDRFFAVRPEGSVSTLKIQRTERGDSAVYLCASSLLPAGSDNEQFFGPGTRLTVL.

V is TRBV18 and J is TRBJ1-5; the match to TRBD1 covers 7 bases. This CDR3 contains 17 residues. Germline V gene lookup returns CDR1 KGHSH and CDR2 LQKENI. V lost 2 bases, J lost 0 bases, and 7 bases stayed unmatched. CDR3 amino acids: CASSPSPGGYSNQPQHF. CDR3 DNA sequence: TGTGCCAGCTCACCAAGCCCAGGGGGTTATAGCAATCAGCCCCAGCATTTT.

The rearrangement joins TRBV7-3 to TRBJ2-6; 7 bases are a match to TRBD1. There are 17 residues in the CDR3. The V gene's germline CDR1 is SGHTA and CDR2 FQGTGA. The ends lost 8 bases at V and 0 bases at J; junction bases unmatched: 10. CDR3: CASGLTGLGSGANVLTF. CDR3 DNA: TGTGCCAGCGGACTGACAGGGTTGGGCTCTGGGGCCAACGTCCTGACTTTC.

V is TRBV19 and J is TRBJ2-7; TRBD1 agrees at 8 bases. The germline CDR1 and CDR2 sequences are LNHDA and SQIVND (reference sequence). Trimming cost V 5 bases and J 2 bases; bases outside gene matches: 8. This CDR3 is built from 15 residues. The CDR3 DNA reads TGTGCCAGTAGTTCTAGGACAGGGCTCGCCTACGAGCAGTACTTC. This gives the protein CASSSRTGLAYEQYF.

In this sample, this clone turned up once. The chain uses TRBV7-8 and TRBJ1-4; a possible D gene is TRBD1 (5 bases). Germline V gene sequence: CDR1 SGHVS, CDR2 FQNEAQ. The CDR3 is 16 residues long. The V end was cut by 2 bases, the J end by 4 bases, with 14 bases between. Here the CDR3 DNA reads TGTGCCAGCAGCTTATGGGGCCGGGGGGGTAATGAAAAACTGTTTTTT. Residues: CASSLWGRGGNEKLFF.

In the case of this clone: An end of the junction differs from the germline gene, which may be a read error. The chain joins TRBV5-6 to TRBJ2-7; 7 positions match TRBD1. The CDR3 is 15 amino acids. Germline V CDR1 and CDR2: SGHDT, YYEEEE. CDR3 nucleotide sequence: TGTGCCAGCAGCTTGAAGGCTCGAACAGGGGCAAAAGGGGGCTTC. Translation: CASSLKARTGAKGGF.

The chain recombines TRBV27 with TRBJ2-1; 7 bases match TRBD1. V was pared by 6 bases and J by 2 bases, with 4 bases of the junction left unmatched. Per germline, CDR1 MNHEY and CDR2 SMNVEV (reference sequence). CDR3 length equals 14 residues. CDR3 DNA sequence: TGTGCCAGCAGCCTACAGGGGCCCTACAATGAGCAGTTCTTC. Amino acid sequence: CASSLQGPYNEQFF.

This sequence joins TRBV5-1 and TRBJ2-3; perhaps TRBD1 as D (5 bases). The germline gives CDR1 SGHRS, CDR2 YFSETQ. The CDR3 runs 14 residues. Between the trimmed V and J ends, which lost 6 bases and 0 bases, there was a span of 11 bases. The CDR3 sequence is CASTDSSSTDTQYF. The CDR3 region has the DNA TGCGCCAGCACCGACAGTTCTAGCACAGATACGCAGTATTTT.

The chain uses TRBV7-8 and TRBJ2-5, with 7 bases identical to TRBD2. There are 15 residues in the CDR3. Looked up from germline, CDR1 is SGHVS and CDR2 is FQNEAQ. With V trimmed by 4 bases and J by 5 bases, 10 bases remained unmatched. The CDR3 DNA reads TGTGCCAGCAGCTCCTGGTCGGGGGGAGGGGAGACCCAGTACTTC. Amino acid sequence: CASSSWSGGGETQYF.

The V and J genes are TRBV18 and TRBJ2-5; 8 bases agree with TRBD1. The ends lost 4 bases at V and 3 bases at J; junction bases unmatched: 10. The germline CDR1 and CDR2 sequences are KGHSH and LQKENI. The CDR3 is 16 amino acids. The CDR3 reads CASSRLPGQGKETQYF. CDR3 in DNA: TGTGCCAGCTCACGGCTTCCCGGACAGGGTAAAGAGACCCAGTACTTC.

The J gene is TRBJ1-4, the V gene TRBV6-4; D remains ambiguous. The CDR3 covers 19 residues. From germline, CDR1 is MRHNA and CDR2 SNTAGT. Trimming removed 0 bases at V and 0 bases at J, with 17 bases between. The CDR3 protein is CASSDSGRKTDATNEKLFF. The CDR3 region has the DNA TGTGCCAGCAGTGACTCAGGAAGGAAGACTGATGCAACTAATGAAAAACTGTTTTTT.

The V gene is TRBV6-2 or TRBV6-3, the J gene TRBJ2-5, with 9 bases matching TRBD2. V dropped 2 bases and J dropped 4; count of bases not matched to a gene: 11. The germline V gene encodes CDR1 MNHEY and CDR2 SVGEGT. The CDR3 loop spans 17 amino acids. As DNA, the CDR3 is TGTGCCAGCAGTTACATTACTCGCGGGGGGGCAGGAGAGACCCAGTACTTC. It specifies CASSYITRGGAGETQYF.